The clone carrying this TCR beta chain was recorded a few times. This sample was taken from a study of T-cell reconstitution after alpha-beta-depleted transplantation in children. CDR3 size: 15 residues. The junction had 12 bases not matched to a gene; V was cut back by 6 bases and J by 8 bases. Preparation of the TCRbeta library was carried out with unique molecular identifiers. TCRdb reanalysed the PCR reads using MiXCR and keeps one entry per CDR3 protein. This repertoire shows 350,000 to 450,000 distinct CDR3 sequences, around 21% found once; its top ten account for 3.5% to 4%. This TCR was sampled from a human donor who donated a stem cell graft to a child with acute myeloid leukemia. The rearrangement links TRBV12-3 or TRBV12-4 to TRBJ2-1, with 8 bases identical to TRBD1. This specimen consisted of PBMCs from the stem cell graft donor, obtained from the stem cell graft. The CDR3 DNA follows: TGTGCCAGCAGAAAAACCCTGGACAGGGCGGATGAGCAGTTCTTC. It yields the protein CASRKTLDRADEQFF.